This is a list of T cell receptor beta chains from one sample in a study of Ad26.COV2.S vaccination and SARS-CoV-2 variants. Sequencing used immunoSEQ multiplex PCR; TCRdb keeps in-frame clones, though not all of them. Here the sample spans roughly 380,000 clones, under 95% being singletons. The starting material was peripheral blood, obtained after recovery from COVID-19. The receptors originated from a human donor who had recovered from COVID-19. CDR3s include the opening cysteine and the closing phenylalanine or tryptophan. Each record gives: CDR3 DNA, CDR3 protein, clone size, V gene, D gene, J gene. The D gene is left open where the match is weak. Not every row has a clone size; where given, it reads once, few, many or a size class.

cdr3_nt: TGTGCCAGCAGCTTAGCCCTGAACACTGAAGCTTTCTTT
cdr3_aa: CASSLALNTEAFF
clone_size: few
v_call: TRBV7-8
d_call: .
j_call: TRBJ1-1

cdr3_nt: TGTGCCAGCAGCCCTGGGGCGACACCAACTAATGAAAAACTGTTTTTT
cdr3_aa: CASSPGATPTNEKLFF
clone_size: .
v_call: TRBV7-9
d_call: .
j_call: TRBJ1-4

cdr3_nt: TGTGCCAGCAGACAAAGCAATCAGCCCCAGCATTTT
cdr3_aa: CASRQSNQPQHF
clone_size: .
v_call: TRBV12-3/TRBV12-4
d_call: .
j_call: TRBJ1-5

cdr3_nt: TGTGCCAGCAGCCTGCAGCGATCGTATCAGCCCCAGCATTTT
cdr3_aa: CASSLQRSYQPQHF
clone_size: .
v_call: TRBV7-2
d_call: .
j_call: TRBJ1-5

cdr3_nt: TGTGCCAGCCCCTCCCTGACAGGGAAGAAACAGCCCCAGCATTTT
cdr3_aa: CASPSLTGKKQPQHF
clone_size: .
v_call: TRBV18
d_call: TRBD1
j_call: TRBJ1-5

cdr3_nt: TGTGCCAGCAGCCCTGGGACAGAGGGTGGCTACACCTTC
cdr3_aa: CASSPGTEGGYTF
clone_size: .
v_call: TRBV9
d_call: TRBD1
j_call: TRBJ1-2

cdr3_nt: TGTGCCAGCAGAAGGGGGCCCCTATCCTACAATGAGCAGTTCTTC
cdr3_aa: CASRRGPLSYNEQFF
clone_size: once
v_call: TRBV5-6
d_call: TRBD1
j_call: TRBJ2-1

cdr3_nt: TGTGCCAGCAGCTTTAGTCAGAACACTGAAGCTTTCTTT
cdr3_aa: CASSFSQNTEAFF
clone_size: .
v_call: TRBV11-3
d_call: .
j_call: TRBJ1-1

cdr3_nt: TGTGCCAGCAGCCCGCCTTGGGGGGAAGAGGCTTACGAGCAGTACTTC
cdr3_aa: CASSPPWGEEAYEQYF
clone_size: .
v_call: TRBV2
d_call: .
j_call: TRBJ2-7

cdr3_nt: TGTGCCAGCAGGCCCCCGGACAGGACGGGTTATGGCTACACCTTC
cdr3_aa: CASRPPDRTGYGYTF
clone_size: .
v_call: TRBV6-5
d_call: TRBD1
j_call: TRBJ1-2

cdr3_nt: TGTGCCAGCAGCCTATGGACTAGCGGGCGCACAGATACGCAGTATTTT
cdr3_aa: CASSLWTSGRTDTQYF
clone_size: .
v_call: TRBV7-6
d_call: TRBD2
j_call: TRBJ2-3

cdr3_nt: TGCGCCAGCAGCTCAAGTGGGGGGGCGGAGCGGACTGACACCATATATTTT
cdr3_aa: CASSSSGGAERTDTIYF
clone_size: .
v_call: TRBV4-1
d_call: .
j_call: TRBJ1-3

cdr3_nt: TGTGCCAGCAGCCAAGTGTCCCGTTATGGCTACACCTTC
cdr3_aa: CASSQVSRYGYTF
clone_size: .
v_call: TRBV14
d_call: .
j_call: TRBJ1-2

cdr3_nt: TGTGCCAGCAGTGATGCGCTAGCGGGAAGAGAGACCCAGTACTTC
cdr3_aa: CASSDALAGRETQYF
clone_size: .
v_call: TRBV25-1
d_call: TRBD2
j_call: TRBJ2-5

cdr3_nt: TGTGCCAGCATAGCACCTCCAGACAGGGGGATGAACACTGAAGCTTTCTTT
cdr3_aa: CASIAPPDRGMNTEAFF
clone_size: .
v_call: TRBV27
d_call: TRBD1
j_call: TRBJ1-1

cdr3_nt: TGTGCCAGCAGTCCCAGAAGGGTCCCAAACACTGAAGCTTTCTTT
cdr3_aa: CASSPRRVPNTEAFF
clone_size: .
v_call: TRBV6-2/TRBV6-3
d_call: .
j_call: TRBJ1-1

cdr3_nt: TGTGCCAGCAGCTTGTTATCAGGGGCCGGCACTGAAGCTTTCTTT
cdr3_aa: CASSLLSGAGTEAFF
clone_size: .
v_call: TRBV7-9
d_call: .
j_call: TRBJ1-1

cdr3_nt: TGTGCCAGCAGCTTACGGCCTAGCGGGGGGCCCGACATTTTGGATACGCAGTATTTT
cdr3_aa: CASSLRPSGGPDILDTQYF
clone_size: .
v_call: TRBV13
d_call: TRBD2
j_call: TRBJ2-3

cdr3_nt: TGCGCCAGCAGCTTGGGCGGGACAGACGCGTACGAGCAGTACTTC
cdr3_aa: CASSLGGTDAYEQYF
clone_size: .
v_call: TRBV5-1
d_call: .
j_call: TRBJ2-7

cdr3_nt: TGTGCCAGTAGCGTGGAGGGCTATGATTATGGCTACACCTTC
cdr3_aa: CASSVEGYDYGYTF
clone_size: .
v_call: TRBV19
d_call: .
j_call: TRBJ1-2

cdr3_nt: TGTGCCAGCAGTTTTCTACAAGACACCGGGGAGCTGTTTTTT
cdr3_aa: CASSFLQDTGELFF
clone_size: .
v_call: TRBV27
d_call: .
j_call: TRBJ2-2

cdr3_nt: TGTGCCAGCAGCACAGTAGGGGGGACCGGGGAGCTGTTTTTT
cdr3_aa: CASSTVGGTGELFF
clone_size: .
v_call: TRBV7-7
d_call: .
j_call: TRBJ2-2

cdr3_nt: TGTGCCAGCAGGGGGGACAGAAGCACAGATACGCAGTATTTT
cdr3_aa: CASRGDRSTDTQYF
clone_size: .
v_call: TRBV2
d_call: TRBD1
j_call: TRBJ2-3

cdr3_nt: TGTGCCAGCAGCTTAGACATACAAGAGACCCAGTACTTC
cdr3_aa: CASSLDIQETQYF
clone_size: .
v_call: TRBV7-9
d_call: .
j_call: TRBJ2-5

cdr3_nt: TGTGCCAGCAGCCTGGCCTCTGCCTATGGCTACACCTTC
cdr3_aa: CASSLASAYGYTF
clone_size: .
v_call: TRBV6-5
d_call: .
j_call: TRBJ1-2

cdr3_nt: TGTGCCAGCAGTTACTCGAGCGTGACTGGAAACACCATATATTTT
cdr3_aa: CASSYSSVTGNTIYF
clone_size: .
v_call: TRBV6-2/TRBV6-3
d_call: .
j_call: TRBJ1-3

cdr3_nt: TGTGCCAGCAGACCAGACGACAGGTCCACTGAAGCTTTCTTT
cdr3_aa: CASRPDDRSTEAFF
clone_size: .
v_call: TRBV7-9
d_call: .
j_call: TRBJ1-1

cdr3_nt: TGCGCCAGCAGCCAGCGGGACAGGGATTATGGCTACACCTTC
cdr3_aa: CASSQRDRDYGYTF
clone_size: .
v_call: TRBV4-3
d_call: TRBD1
j_call: TRBJ1-2

cdr3_nt: TGTGCCACCAGTGATCTGGACAGGGGGATCACTGAAGCTTTCTTT
cdr3_aa: CATSDLDRGITEAFF
clone_size: once
v_call: TRBV24-1
d_call: TRBD1
j_call: TRBJ1-1

cdr3_nt: TGTGCCAGCACACGAGGGACAGAAGCTTTCTTT
cdr3_aa: CASTRGTEAFF
clone_size: .
v_call: TRBV11-2
d_call: .
j_call: TRBJ1-1

cdr3_nt: TGTGCCAGCAGCGAATACAGGGGGTTGGAAAAACTGTTTTTT
cdr3_aa: CASSEYRGLEKLFF
clone_size: .
v_call: TRBV6-2/TRBV6-3
d_call: TRBD1
j_call: TRBJ1-4

cdr3_nt: TGCGCCAGCAGCCCGGGGGACTACCAAGAGACCCAGTACTTC
cdr3_aa: CASSPGDYQETQYF
clone_size: .
v_call: TRBV5-1
d_call: .
j_call: TRBJ2-5

cdr3_nt: TGTGCCAGCAGCTCGGGTGTAGCGACATGGTATGTCGAGCAGTACTTC
cdr3_aa: CASSSGVATWYVEQYF
clone_size: .
v_call: TRBV5-5
d_call: .
j_call: TRBJ2-7

cdr3_nt: TGTGCCAGCGGAGACGGGAGCATTTCGGAGACCCAGTACTTC
cdr3_aa: CASGDGSISETQYF
clone_size: .
v_call: TRBV4-2
d_call: .
j_call: TRBJ2-5

cdr3_nt: TGTGCCAGCAGTGAAGCGCTGGTAGCTTTCTTT
cdr3_aa: CASSEALVAFF
clone_size: few
v_call: TRBV2
d_call: .
j_call: TRBJ1-1

cdr3_nt: TGTGCCAGCAGCGTAGGGGCCGGGCGGGGTGAAGCTTTCTTT
cdr3_aa: CASSVGAGRGEAFF
clone_size: .
v_call: TRBV9
d_call: .
j_call: TRBJ1-1

cdr3_nt: TGCGCCAGCAGCCTCCTGGGGATGGGCGGGGAGCTGTTTTTT
cdr3_aa: CASSLLGMGGELFF
clone_size: .
v_call: TRBV4-3
d_call: .
j_call: TRBJ2-2